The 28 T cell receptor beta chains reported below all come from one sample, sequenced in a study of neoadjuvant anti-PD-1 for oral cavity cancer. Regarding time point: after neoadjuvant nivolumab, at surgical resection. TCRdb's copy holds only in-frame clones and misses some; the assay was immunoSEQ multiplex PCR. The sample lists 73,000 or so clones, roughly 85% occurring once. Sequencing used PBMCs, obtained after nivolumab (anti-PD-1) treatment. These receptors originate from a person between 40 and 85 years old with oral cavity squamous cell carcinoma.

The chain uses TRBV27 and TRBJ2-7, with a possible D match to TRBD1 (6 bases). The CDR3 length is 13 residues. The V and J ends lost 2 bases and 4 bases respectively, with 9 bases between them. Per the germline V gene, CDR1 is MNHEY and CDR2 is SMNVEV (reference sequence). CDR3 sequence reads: CASSLEQGYEQYF. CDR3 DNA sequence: TGTGCCAGCAGTTTAGAGCAGGGGTACGAGCAGTACTTC.

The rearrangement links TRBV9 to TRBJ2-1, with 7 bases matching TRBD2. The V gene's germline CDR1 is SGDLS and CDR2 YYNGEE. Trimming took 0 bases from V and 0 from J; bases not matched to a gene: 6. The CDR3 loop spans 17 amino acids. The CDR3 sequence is CASSVGPGGLSYNEQFF. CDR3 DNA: TGTGCCAGCAGCGTAGGTCCGGGAGGACTCTCCTACAATGAGCAGTTCTTC.

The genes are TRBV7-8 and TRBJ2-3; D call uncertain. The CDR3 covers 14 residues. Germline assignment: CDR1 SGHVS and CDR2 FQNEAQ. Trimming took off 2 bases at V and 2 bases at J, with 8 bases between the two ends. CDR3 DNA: TGTGCCAGCAGCTTAATGGCGGTCACAGATACGCAGTATTTT. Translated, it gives CASSLMAVTDTQYF.

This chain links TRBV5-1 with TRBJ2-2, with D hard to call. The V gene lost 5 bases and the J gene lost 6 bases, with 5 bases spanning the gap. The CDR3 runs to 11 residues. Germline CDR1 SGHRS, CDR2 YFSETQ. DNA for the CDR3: TGCGCCAGCAGGGGGTCCGGGGAGCTGTTTTTT. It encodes CASRGSGELFF.

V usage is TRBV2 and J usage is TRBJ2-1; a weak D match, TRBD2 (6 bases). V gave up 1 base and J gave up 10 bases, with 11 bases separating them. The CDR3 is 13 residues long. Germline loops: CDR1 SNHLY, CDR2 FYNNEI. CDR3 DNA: TGTGCCAGCAGTGAAGGGGAGGAAAAGGAGCAGTTCTTC. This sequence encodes CASSEGEEKEQFF. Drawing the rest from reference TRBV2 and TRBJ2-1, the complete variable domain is EPEVTQTPSHQVTQMGQEVILRCVPISNHLYFYWYRQILGQKVEFLVSFYNNEISEKSEIFDDQFSVERPDGSNFTLKIRSTKLEDSAMYFCASSEGEEKEQFFGPGTRLTVL.

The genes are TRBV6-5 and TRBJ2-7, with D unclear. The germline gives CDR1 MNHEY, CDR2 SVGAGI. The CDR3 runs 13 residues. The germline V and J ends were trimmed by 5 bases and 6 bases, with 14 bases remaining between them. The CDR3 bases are TGTGCCAGCAGTACCGCCGCCCCCGGCGAGCAGTACTTC. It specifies CASSTAAPGEQYF.

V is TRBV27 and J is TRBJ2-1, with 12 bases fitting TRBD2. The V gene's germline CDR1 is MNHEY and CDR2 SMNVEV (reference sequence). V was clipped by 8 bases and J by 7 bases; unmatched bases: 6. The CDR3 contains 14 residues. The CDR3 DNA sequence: TGTGCCAGCCCGACTAGCGGGAGTAGGAATGAGCAGTTCTTC. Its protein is CASPTSGSRNEQFF.

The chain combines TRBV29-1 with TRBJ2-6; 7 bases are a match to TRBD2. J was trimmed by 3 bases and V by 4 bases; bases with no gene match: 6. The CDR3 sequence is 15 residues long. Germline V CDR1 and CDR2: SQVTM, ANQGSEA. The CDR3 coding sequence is TGCAGCGTTGTCAGGGAGGGTAGTGGGGCCAACGTCCTGACTTTC. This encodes CSVVREGSGANVLTF.

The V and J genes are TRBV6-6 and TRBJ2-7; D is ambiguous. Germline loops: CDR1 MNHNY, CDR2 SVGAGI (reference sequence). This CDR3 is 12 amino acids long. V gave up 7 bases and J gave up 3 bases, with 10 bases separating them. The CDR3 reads CASTGRIYEQYF. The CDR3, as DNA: TGTGCCAGCACTGGGCGGATCTACGAGCAGTACTTC.

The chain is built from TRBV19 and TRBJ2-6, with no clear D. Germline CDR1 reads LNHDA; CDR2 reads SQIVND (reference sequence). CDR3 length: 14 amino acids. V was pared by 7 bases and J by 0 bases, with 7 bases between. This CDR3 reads CASKENSGANVLTF. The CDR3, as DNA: TGTGCCAGTAAGGAAAACTCTGGGGCCAACGTCCTGACTTTC.

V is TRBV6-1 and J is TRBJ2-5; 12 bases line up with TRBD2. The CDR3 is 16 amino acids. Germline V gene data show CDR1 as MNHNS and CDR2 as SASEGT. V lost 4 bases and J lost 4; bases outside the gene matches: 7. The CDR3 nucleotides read TGTGCCAGCAGTGTGGCTAGCGGGAGGGCCGGAGAGACCCAGTACTTC. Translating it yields CASSVASGRAGETQYF.

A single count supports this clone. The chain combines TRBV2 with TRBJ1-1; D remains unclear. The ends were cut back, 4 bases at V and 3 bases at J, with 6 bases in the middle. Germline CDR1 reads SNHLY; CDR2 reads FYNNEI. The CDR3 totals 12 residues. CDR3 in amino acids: CASSALDTEAFF. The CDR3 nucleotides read TGTGCCAGCAGTGCGCTTGACACTGAAGCTTTCTTT.

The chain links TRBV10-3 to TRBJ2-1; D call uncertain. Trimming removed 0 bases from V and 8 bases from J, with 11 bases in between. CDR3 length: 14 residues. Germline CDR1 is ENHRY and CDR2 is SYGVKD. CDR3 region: CAISESGRSDEQFF. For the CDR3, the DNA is TGTGCCATCAGTGAGTCGGGAAGATCCGATGAGCAGTTCTTC.

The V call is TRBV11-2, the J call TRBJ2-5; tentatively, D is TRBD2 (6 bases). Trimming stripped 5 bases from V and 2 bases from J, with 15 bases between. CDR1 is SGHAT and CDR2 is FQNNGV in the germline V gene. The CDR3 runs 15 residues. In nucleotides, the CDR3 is TGTGCCAGCAGCGAAAGCAGGACTATTCAAGAGACCCAGTACTTC. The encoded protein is CASSESRTIQETQYF.

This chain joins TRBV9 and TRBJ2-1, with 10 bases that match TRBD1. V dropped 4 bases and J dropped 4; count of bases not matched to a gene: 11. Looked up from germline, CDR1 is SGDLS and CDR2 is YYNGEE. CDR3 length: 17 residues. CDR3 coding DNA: TGTGCCAGCAGCACAACCCTCCGGGACAGGGGATACAATGAGCAGTTCTTC. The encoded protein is CASSTTLRDRGYNEQFF.

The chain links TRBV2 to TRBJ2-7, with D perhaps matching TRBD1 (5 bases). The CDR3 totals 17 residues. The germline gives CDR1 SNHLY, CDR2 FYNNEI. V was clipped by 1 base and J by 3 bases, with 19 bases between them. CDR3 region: CASSEGTFGQGSYEQYF. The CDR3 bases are TGTGCCAGCAGTGAAGGGACCTTCGGCCAGGGAAGCTACGAGCAGTACTTC. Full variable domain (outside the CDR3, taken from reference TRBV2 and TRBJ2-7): EPEVTQTPSHQVTQMGQEVILRCVPISNHLYFYWYRQILGQKVEFLVSFYNNEISEKSEIFDDQFSVERPDGSNFTLKIRSTKLEDSAMYFCASSEGTFGQGSYEQYFGPGTRLTVT.

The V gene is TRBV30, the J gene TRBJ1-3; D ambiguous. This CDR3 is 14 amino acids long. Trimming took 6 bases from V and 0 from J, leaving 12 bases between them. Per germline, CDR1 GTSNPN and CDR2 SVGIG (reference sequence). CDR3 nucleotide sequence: TGTGCCTGTCTTTTAGCCCGCTCTGGAAACACCATATATTTT. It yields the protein CACLLARSGNTIYF.

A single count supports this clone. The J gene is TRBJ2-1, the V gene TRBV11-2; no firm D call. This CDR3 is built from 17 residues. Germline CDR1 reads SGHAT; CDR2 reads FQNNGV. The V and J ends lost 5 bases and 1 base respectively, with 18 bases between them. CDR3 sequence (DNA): TGTGCCAGCAGCCCGCGCCCCGCACAAGGATCCTACAATGAGCAGTTCTTC. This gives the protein CASSPRPAQGSYNEQFF.

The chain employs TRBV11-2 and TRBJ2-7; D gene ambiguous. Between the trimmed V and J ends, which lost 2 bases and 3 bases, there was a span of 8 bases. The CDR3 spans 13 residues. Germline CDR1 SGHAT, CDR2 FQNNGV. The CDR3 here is CASSLNDNYEQYF. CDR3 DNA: TGTGCCAGCAGCTTAAATGACAACTACGAGCAGTACTTC.

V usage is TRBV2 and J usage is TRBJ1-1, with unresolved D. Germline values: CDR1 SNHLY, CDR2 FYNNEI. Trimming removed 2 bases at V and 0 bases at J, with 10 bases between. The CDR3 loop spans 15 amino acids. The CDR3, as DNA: TGTGCCAGCAGTGAAAGGGTCGCCATGAACACTGAAGCTTTCTTT. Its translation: CASSERVAMNTEAFF.

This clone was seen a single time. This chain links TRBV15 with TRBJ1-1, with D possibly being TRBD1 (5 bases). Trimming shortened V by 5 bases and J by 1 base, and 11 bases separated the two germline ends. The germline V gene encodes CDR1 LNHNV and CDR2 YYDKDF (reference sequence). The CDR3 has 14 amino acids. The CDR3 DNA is TGTGCCACCAGCGGCAGGGAGACGAACACTGAAGCTTTCTTT. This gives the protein CATSGRETNTEAFF.

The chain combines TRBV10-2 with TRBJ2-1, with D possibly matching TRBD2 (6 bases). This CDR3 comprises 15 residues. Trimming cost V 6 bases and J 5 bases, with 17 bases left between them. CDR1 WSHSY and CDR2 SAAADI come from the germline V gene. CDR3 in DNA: TGCGCCAGCAGCCATATGCAAGGCGGGGACAATGAGCAGTTCTTC. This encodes CASSHMQGGDNEQFF.

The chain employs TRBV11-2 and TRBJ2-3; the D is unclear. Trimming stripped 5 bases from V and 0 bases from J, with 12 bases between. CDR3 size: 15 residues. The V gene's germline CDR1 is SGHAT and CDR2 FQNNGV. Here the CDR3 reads CASSPSTGSTDTQYF. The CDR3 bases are TGTGCCAGCAGCCCCTCTACCGGAAGCACAGATACGCAGTATTTT. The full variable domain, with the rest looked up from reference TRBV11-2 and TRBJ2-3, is EAGVAQSPRYKIIEKRQSVAFWCNPISGHATLYWYQQILGQGPKLLIQFQNNGVVDDSQLPKDRFSAERLKGVDSTLKIQPAKLEDSAVYLCASSPSTGSTDTQYFGPGTRLTVL.

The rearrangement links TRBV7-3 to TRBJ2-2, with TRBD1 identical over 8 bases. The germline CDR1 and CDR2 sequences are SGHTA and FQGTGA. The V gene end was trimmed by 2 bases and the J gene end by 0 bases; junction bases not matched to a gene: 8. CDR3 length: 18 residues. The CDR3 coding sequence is TGTGCCAGCAGCTTATATGCCAGGGGGCCCGCGAACACCGGGGAGCTGTTTTTT. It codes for CASSLYARGPANTGELFF.

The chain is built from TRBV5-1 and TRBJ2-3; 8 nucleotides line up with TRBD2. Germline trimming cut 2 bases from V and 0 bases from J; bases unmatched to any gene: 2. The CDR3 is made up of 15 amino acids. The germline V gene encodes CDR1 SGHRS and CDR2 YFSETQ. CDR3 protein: CASSFSGGSTDTQYF. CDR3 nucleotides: TGCGCCAGCAGCTTTTCGGGAGGGAGCACAGATACGCAGTATTTT. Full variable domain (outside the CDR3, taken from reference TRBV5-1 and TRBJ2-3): KAGVTQTPRYLIKTRGQQVTLSCSPISGHRSVSWYQQTPGQGLQFLFEYFSETQRNKGNFPGRFSGRQFSNSRSEMNVSTLELGDSALYLCASSFSGGSTDTQYFGPGTRLTVL.

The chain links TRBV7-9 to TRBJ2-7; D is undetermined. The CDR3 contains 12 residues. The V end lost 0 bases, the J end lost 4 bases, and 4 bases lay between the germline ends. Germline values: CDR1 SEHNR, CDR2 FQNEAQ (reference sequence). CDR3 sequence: CASSLAQYEQYF. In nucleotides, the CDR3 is TGTGCCAGCAGCTTAGCGCAGTACGAGCAGTACTTC.

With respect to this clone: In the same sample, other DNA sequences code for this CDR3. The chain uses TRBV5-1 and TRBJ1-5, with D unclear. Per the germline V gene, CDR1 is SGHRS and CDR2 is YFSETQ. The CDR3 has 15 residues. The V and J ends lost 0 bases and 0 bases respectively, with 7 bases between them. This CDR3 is CASSLEAGSNQPQHF. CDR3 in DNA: TGCGCCAGCAGCTTGGAGGCAGGTAGCAATCAGCCCCAGCATTTT. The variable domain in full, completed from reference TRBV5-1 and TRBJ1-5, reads KAGVTQTPRYLIKTRGQQVTLSCSPISGHRSVSWYQQTPGQGLQFLFEYFSETQRNKGNFPGRFSGRQFSNSRSEMNVSTLELGDSALYLCASSLEAGSNQPQHFGDGTRLSIL.

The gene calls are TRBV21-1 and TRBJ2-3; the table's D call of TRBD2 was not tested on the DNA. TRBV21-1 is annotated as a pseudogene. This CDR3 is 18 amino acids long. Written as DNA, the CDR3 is TGTGCCAGCAGCAAATTTCTTAAGGGACTAGCGGTGACAGATACGCAGTATTTT. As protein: CASSKFLKGLAVTDTQYF.